The 3 T cell receptor beta chains reported below all come from one sample, sequenced in a study of cytomegalovirus exposure and HLA in healthy donors. PCR amplification relied on 60 Vbeta primers (plus 13 Jbeta primers). Using immunoSEQ multiplex PCR, the repertoire was profiled, and TCRdb retains in-frame clones only, with some absent. This table has 130,000 or so clones, about 87% appearing once. Sequenced sample: PBMCs. These receptors originate from a woman aged 25 to 39 in good health and CMV-seronegative.

This clone was found once. The rearrangement links TRBV6-1 to TRBJ1-5; 9 bases are shared with TRBD1. The CDR3 sequence is 17 residues long. Losses at the gene ends were 4 bases for V and 1 base for J; bases not matched to a gene: 8. CDR1 is MNHNS and CDR2 is SASEGT in the germline V gene. CDR3 in amino acids: CASSVDRGAGSNQPQHF. Written as DNA, the CDR3 is TGTGCCAGCAGTGTGGACAGGGGCGCAGGGAGCAATCAGCCCCAGCATTTT.

The chain links TRBV19 to TRBJ2-3; TRBD2 matches 11 bases. Germline CDR1 reads LNHDA; CDR2 reads SQIVND (reference sequence). The CDR3 is made up of 18 amino acids. Trimming at V came to 5 bases and at J to 0 bases, leaving 10 bases not matched to a gene. CDR3 amino acids: CASSATSGRVGSTDTQYF. CDR3 nucleotides: TGTGCCAGTAGTGCCACTAGCGGGAGAGTCGGGAGCACAGATACGCAGTATTTT. The entire variable domain, with the rest obtained from reference TRBV19 and TRBJ2-3, is as follows: DGGITQSPKYLFRKEGQNVTLSCEQNLNHDAMYWYRQDPGQGLRLIYYSQIVNDFQKGDIAEGYSVSREKKESFPLTVTSAQKNPTAFYLCASSATSGRVGSTDTQYFGPGTRLTVL.

The rearrangement links TRBV6-5 to TRBJ2-7; 9 positions match TRBD2. V lost 6 bases to trimming and J lost 3 bases; unmatched junction nucleotides: 6. Germline V gene sequence: CDR1 MNHEY, CDR2 SVGAGI. There are 14 residues in the CDR3. CDR3 in amino acids: CASSLSGSGYEQYF. The CDR3 DNA follows: TGTGCCAGCAGCCTTAGCGGGAGCGGCTACGAGCAGTACTTC.